This TCR beta chain was sequenced in a study of Graves' ophthalmopathy and Graves' hyperthyroidism (dated by TCRdb to 2016 to 2019). About the full investigation: Hyperthyroidism was considered stable if no progression to ophthalmopathy occurred within 18 months of follow-up. The study used signatures of the TCR beta repertoire to tell Graves' ophthalmopathy apart from Graves' hyperthyroidism and to predict which patients would progress to ophthalmopathy. In total, around 140 blood samples were TCR-sequenced: some 43 ophthalmopathy, some 75 hyperthyroidism and roughly 17 hyperthyroidism-to-ophthalmopathy patients. A discovery set of 100 or so patients (around 45 ophthalmopathy, some 58 stable hyperthyroidism) was enrolled to explore V-J signatures distinguishing ophthalmopathy from hyperthyroidism. An independent validation cohort comprised around 19 hyperthyroidism patients and roughly 15 patients who later progressed from hyperthyroidism to ophthalmopathy. In a handful of hyperthyroidism patients, the T-cell repertoires found in thyroid tissue were compared with those found in blood. Following sample collection, hyperthyroidism patients were given methimazole at a starting dose of 30 mg daily, and ophthalmopathy patients were given high-dose intravenous methylprednisolone. What the research found in general, with its limitations: Ophthalmopathy was separated from stable hyperthyroidism by the 13-signature model with around 88% sensitivity and just under 84% specificity in cross-validation and with 80%/75% in the test set. In validation, the model predicted ophthalmopathy progression with less than 71% sensitivity and about 73% specificity; about a dozen predicted patients were CT-confirmed with GO in a median of around 6 months. Among expanded thyroid clonotypes with frequency above 0.001, most also showed up in blood, which suggests that blood repertoires may reflect the thyroid immune response. Sample size was not predetermined statistically, and investigators were not blinded to group allocation.

Taken from cysteine to phenylalanine, the CDR3 has 15 residues. The sequence is cut down to CDR3 DNA, 45 bases in frame from base 1. The germline V gene gives CDR1 as KGHDR and CDR2 as SFDVKD. The germline V end is reduced by 5 bases and the J end by 1 base; junction bases left unmatched: 6. For repertoire sequencing, TCR beta CDR3 regions were amplified from RNA transcripts. The first round of RT-PCR was done with HTBI primers and the Qiagen OneStep RT-PCR kit, and was followed by a second round of multiplex PCR, then size selection and purification. Libraries were sequenced paired-end with 100 bp reads on an Illumina HiSeq2000. The authors processed their data as follows. SOAPnuke was used to process the reads, throwing out any read that had adapters, had uncalled bases, had a mean Phred below 15, or lacked an exact constant-primer or identifier match. High-quality paired reads were merged with COPE v1.2.5. Unique nucleotide sequences were defined as clonotypes and aligned to IMGT TRB V, D and J references using MiTCR v1.1. The analysis was limited to V-J combinations with a frequency above 0.0001, which together covered over 98% of repertoires. For each V-J combination, a TCR clonal expansion and chaos score was defined as the ratio of F50 clonal expansion to chaos observed in the TCRdist matrix. Welch's t-statistics and random forest were used to reduce features to 10 to 15 V-J combinations, which were fed into a naive Bayes classifier. The similarity between thyroid and blood repertoires was quantified using the Morisita-Horn index. TCRdb itself trimmed the public reads at Q25 with fastp, ran MiXCR and retained productive beta chains. Every entry covers one CDR3 protein and lists the most common genes and DNA from its rows. For this entry, the V and J calls and clone size follow TCRdb and not the study's own pipeline. Recorded for this sample are approximately 1.2 million distinct CDR3 sequences; 36% of them occurred a single time. Of the sample, 11% is held by the ten largest clones.

Patients with hyperthyroidism were aged 18 to 65 years, had been newly diagnosed, and had a disease duration of less than 2 months. Patients with other autoimmune diseases, uncontrolled infections, pregnancy or lactation were excluded from the study. Diagnosis was based on clinical symptoms, serum thyroxine, TRAb, thyroid ultrasound and orbital computed tomography. Trizol reagent was used to extract the total RNA, and its quality was then checked on an Agilent 2100 Bioanalyzer. Note on this clonotype: Its antigen is not yet known. No per-base quality is available; no much larger clone lies one base away.

This receptor chain uses TRBV24-1 and TRBJ1-1, with 7 middle bases fitting TRBD1. Sequenced sample: peripheral blood or thyroid tissue (not recorded which). The TCR sequence derives from an adult man with Graves' hyperthyroidism. CDR3 loop: CATSVAGGRNTEAFF. The DNA is TGTGCCACCAGTGTGGCAGGGGGTAGGAACACTGAAGCTTTCTTT.